The clone carrying this TCR beta chain was picked up a small number of times. The target antigen is unknown. These data come from a study of T cells in Graves' hyperthyroidism and ophthalmopathy. Study-wide background: Peripheral blood sampling occurred at initial diagnosis, before any treatment. Study-level findings and limits: Most thyroid-expanded clonotypes above 0.001 were also found in blood.

The authors deemed Graves' hyperthyroidism stable absent ophthalmopathy progression within 18 months. Exclusion of patients followed from uncontrolled infection, other autoimmune disease, pregnancy or lactation. Researchers took RNA transcripts and amplified the TCR beta CDR3 regions from them. During a first-round RT-PCR of the TCR CDR3, the HTBI primer set was used. One entry per CDR3 protein, called by TCRdb with MiXCR from the multiplex PCR reads. Found here are 300,000 to 400,000 distinct CDR3 sequences, roughly a fifth of them singletons; the top ten hold about 50%. Sequencing was performed on blood. This clonotype was obtained from a woman in her 50s with Graves' hyperthyroidism.

CDR3 in amino acids: CSALRQGAANEQFF. CDR3 DNA: TGCAGTGCCTTGAGACAGGGGGCGGCCAATGAGCAGTTCTTC. The rearrangement links TRBV20-1 to TRBJ2-1; 10 nucleotides agree with TRBD1. The V gene end was trimmed by 6 bases and the J gene end by 6 bases; junction bases not matched to a gene: 8. From germline, CDR1 is DFQATT and CDR2 SNEGSKA (reference sequence). The CDR3 has 14 residues.